This T cell receptor (beta chain) was identified during a study of control samples from healthy donors and cancer patients. This table comes from immunoSEQ multiplex PCR, and its TCRdb copy is limited to in-frame clones, with some not included. The sample has about 130,000 clones, roughly 94% seen once. Germline CDR1 reads LNHDA; CDR2 reads SQIVND (reference sequence). The germline V and J ends were trimmed by 6 bases and 8 bases, with 22 bases remaining between them. The CDR3 covers 15 residues. The chain links TRBV19 to TRBJ1-1; no clear D. Sequenced input: PBMCs. This receptor was identified in a man aged 60 to 75 with colorectal cancer. The chain's CDR3 is CASRPPPEGGPEAFF. CDR3 sequence (DNA): TGTGCCAGTAGACCCCCCCCGGAGGGAGGCCCCGAAGCTTTCTTT.